These T cell receptor beta chains were read from a single sample in a study of control samples from healthy donors and cancer patients. The table came from immunoSEQ multiplex PCR; TCRdb's copy has only in-frame clones and leaves some out. The sample consists of about 130,000 clones, about 95% of them appearing once. The sample was blood. Source of these receptors: a man aged 30 to 39 in good health. Both conserved end residues are part of each CDR3. A D gene is named only where the DNA matches it firmly. Where a row states a size, it is once, few, many or the class of an expanded clone; other rows omit it.

.	TRBV5-6	TRBJ1-1	.	CASSLRGLVGEAFF	TGTGCCAGCAGCCTAAGAGGACTAGTAGGGGAAGCTTTCTTT
TRBD1	TRBV5-1	TRBJ1-2	.	CASSTTGGADYGYTF	TGCGCCAGCAGCACTACAGGGGGCGCTGACTATGGCTACACCTTC
TRBD1	TRBV7-9	TRBJ1-6	.	CASSLNRDSFNSPLHF	TGTGCCAGCAGCTTAAATCGGGACAGCTTTAATTCACCCCTCCACTTT
.	TRBV6-2/TRBV6-3	TRBJ2-1	.	CASSYSLAGRYNEQFF	TGTGCCAGCAGTTACTCGCTAGCAGGTCGCTACAATGAGCAGTTCTTC
.	TRBV5-1	TRBJ2-3	once	CASSLTGAAADTQYF	TGCGCCAGCAGTCTGACGGGGGCCGCCGCAGATACGCAGTATTTT
TRBD1	TRBV7-6	TRBJ2-7	.	CASSLDDRGLEQYF	TGTGCCAGCAGCTTAGATGACAGGGGGCTCGAGCAGTACTTC
.	TRBV4-1	TRBJ1-1	.	CASSQDVSGLIRTNTEAFF	TGCGCCAGCAGCCAAGATGTGAGTGGGCTTATCCGGACGAACACTGAAGCTTTCTTT
.	TRBV2	TRBJ2-1	.	CASSGLTLGDPRGFF	TGTGCCAGCAGTGGTCTTACTTTGGGGGACCCAAGGGGGTTCTTC
TRBD1	TRBV25-1	TRBJ2-7	.	CASSEYPGGYEQYF	TGTGCCAGCAGTGAATATCCAGGGGGCTACGAGCAGTACTTC
TRBD1	TRBV19	TRBJ1-1	.	CASGDRVVTEAFF	TGTGCCAGCGGGGACAGGGTAGTCACTGAAGCTTTCTTT
TRBD1	TRBV7-2	TRBJ1-4	.	CASSLVSTGGEKLFF	TGTGCCAGCAGCTTAGTTTCGACAGGGGGGGAAAAACTGTTTTTT
.	TRBV4-3	TRBJ1-4	.	CASSQDRNRVAHEKLFF	TGCGCCAGCAGCCAAGATCGGAACAGGGTAGCCCATGAAAAACTGTTTTTT
.	TRBV20-1	TRBJ1-1	once	CSASILRGAEAFF	TGCAGTGCTAGTATCTTAAGAGGGGCTGAAGCTTTCTTT
.	TRBV7-9	TRBJ2-2	.	CASSPTLRGATPGELFF	TGTGCCAGCAGCCCCACCCTACGGGGGGCAACCCCCGGGGAGCTGTTTTTT
.	TRBV9	TRBJ2-7	.	CASSVGDGSFYEQYF	TGTGCCAGCAGCGTAGGTGACGGCAGCTTCTACGAGCAGTACTTC
.	TRBV18	TRBJ1-1	.	CASPSGQNTEAFF	TGTGCCAGCCCGAGCGGGCAGAACACTGAAGCTTTCTTT
TRBD2	TRBV7-2	TRBJ2-5	.	CASSLGLAGKETQYF	TGTGCCAGCAGCTTAGGGCTAGCGGGAAAAGAGACCCAGTACTTC
TRBD2	TRBV4-2	TRBJ2-3	.	CASSQDPTGVAGALTQYF	TGTGCCAGCAGCCAGGACCCCACTGGGGTAGCGGGGGCGCTTACGCAGTATTTT
.	TRBV11-2	TRBJ2-7	.	CASRPGAPYEQYF	TGTGCCAGCAGGCCAGGGGCTCCCTACGAGCAGTACTTC
.	TRBV5-1	TRBJ2-5	.	CASSLVGLETQYF	TGCGCCAGCAGCTTGGTCGGACTAGAGACCCAGTACTTC
.	TRBV6-6	TRBJ2-5	.	CASSYSDPQETQYF	TGTGCCAGCAGTTACTCGGACCCCCAAGAGACCCAGTACTTC
.	TRBV28	TRBJ2-7	.	CASSTTSGAAPEQYF	TGTGCCAGCAGTACCACCTCGGGGGCCGCCCCCGAGCAGTACTTC
.	TRBV6-6	TRBJ1-1	.	CASSYRVGDTEAFF	TGTGCCAGCAGTTACAGGGTAGGAGACACTGAAGCTTTCTTT
TRBD1	TRBV19	TRBJ2-3	.	CASSMRTGGPPDTQYF	TGTGCCAGTAGTATGAGGACAGGGGGCCCGCCGGATACGCAGTATTTT
.	TRBV5-1	TRBJ2-3	.	CASSWGLPGDTQYF	TGCGCCAGCAGCTGGGGACTCCCTGGGGATACGCAGTATTTT
.	TRBV6-5	TRBJ2-2	.	CASSRGAQAGELFF	TGTGCCAGCAGTCGGGGGGCGCAGGCCGGGGAGCTGTTTTTT
.	TRBV2	TRBJ1-3	.	CASSDRAYSSGNTIYF	TGTGCCAGCAGTGACCGGGCGTATAGCTCTGGAAACACCATATATTTT
TRBD1	TRBV4-1	TRBJ1-1	once	CASSQGQGAAEAFF	TGCGCCAGCAGCCAGGGACAGGGGGCTGCTGAAGCTTTCTTT
.	TRBV7-9	TRBJ1-1	.	CASAAGEDTEAFF	TGTGCCAGCGCGGCAGGGGAGGACACTGAAGCTTTCTTT
.	TRBV11-2	TRBJ2-7	.	CASSVERGGTRQYF	TGTGCCAGCAGCGTAGAACGAGGGGGAACGCGGCAGTACTTC
TRBD2	TRBV19	TRBJ2-3	.	CASSIPASGVPHRSPDTQYF	TGTGCCAGTAGTATACCGGCTAGCGGGGTACCGCATCGGTCGCCAGATACGCAGTATTTT
.	TRBV7-2	TRBJ2-7	.	CASSLLGSGREQYF	TGTGCCAGCAGCTTACTTGGGTCGGGGCGCGAGCAGTACTTC
.	TRBV5-1	TRBJ2-6	.	CASSPTVSGANVLTF	TGCGCCAGCAGCCCGACGGTCTCTGGGGCCAACGTCCTGACTTTC
TRBD1	TRBV30	TRBJ1-5	.	CAWSSGQGNQPQHF	TGTGCCTGGAGTTCGGGACAGGGAAATCAGCCCCAGCATTTT
.	TRBV5-1	TRBJ1-3	.	CASSLVGRTGNTIYF	TGCGCCAGCAGCTTGGTAGGGAGAACAGGAAACACCATATATTTT
.	TRBV9	TRBJ1-2	.	CASSVGRSPNYGYTF	TGTGCCAGCAGCGTGGGTCGGAGCCCCAACTATGGCTACACCTTC
.	TRBV4-3	TRBJ2-7	.	CASSQDPPGATYEQYF	TGCGCCAGCAGCCAAGATCCCCCAGGGGCCACCTACGAGCAGTACTTC
TRBD1	TRBV11-2	TRBJ1-5	.	CASSLPGQNQPQHF	TGTGCCAGCAGCTTGCCGGGACAGAATCAGCCCCAGCATTTT
.	TRBV18	TRBJ2-3	.	CASSPRRTSTDTQYF	TGTGCCAGCTCACCAAGAAGAACTAGCACAGATACGCAGTATTTT
.	TRBV19	TRBJ2-3	.	CASSIALTQSTDTQYF	TGTGCCAGTAGTATTGCCCTGACACAAAGCACAGATACGCAGTATTTT
.	TRBV30	TRBJ1-1	few	CARHEGGTEAFF	TGTGCCCGCCATGAAGGGGGCACTGAAGCTTTCTTT
TRBD1	TRBV9	TRBJ2-7	.	CASSVGAGTVYEQYF	TGTGCCAGCAGCGTAGGGGCCGGGACAGTTTACGAGCAGTACTTC